A selection of T cell receptor beta chains follows, all from one sample in a study of breast tumors, draining lymph nodes, adjacent tissues. TCRdb processed the multiplex PCR reads anew with MiXCR; each CDR3 protein has one entry. The sample records 170,000 or so distinct CDR3 sequences, 25% to 40% being singletons. The specimen sequenced was axillary lymph node tissue. The receptors originated from a female donor with breast cancer. Some clones in this sample may be carry-over from other donors' samples. Both conserved end residues are part of each CDR3. The D gene is left open where the match is weak. Clone size appears in some rows only: once, few, many, or a class for an expanded clone.

v_call,d_call,j_call,clone_size,cdr3_length,cdr3_nt,cdr3_aa
TRBV29-1,.,TRBJ2-1,.,13,TGCAGCGCCCTGGTGCTGAGTTACAATGAGCAGTTCTTC,CSALVLSYNEQFF
TRBV20-1,TRBD2,TRBJ2-3,many,13,TGCAGTTTCGAGCGGGGGGGCACAGATACGCAGTATTTT,CSFERGGTDTQYF
TRBV12-3/TRBV12-4,TRBD2,TRBJ2-6,.,16,TGTGCCAGCAGCGGACTAGGGAGCTCTGGGGCCAACGTCCTGACTTTC,CASSGLGSSGANVLTF
TRBV10-2,.,TRBJ2-6,.,16,TGCGCCAGCAGTGATGGGGGCCACTCTGGGGCCAACGTCCTGACTTTC,CASSDGGHSGANVLTF
TRBV30,TRBD2,TRBJ2-7,many,13,TGTGCCTGTCAGCGGGACGTGTCCTACGAGCAGTACTTC,CACQRDVSYEQYF
TRBV5-8,TRBD1,TRBJ2-1,few,13,TGTGCCAGCAGCTTGGGACAGGGCGATGAGCAGTTCTTC,CASSLGQGDEQFF
TRBV27,.,TRBJ2-7,.,16,TGTGCCAGCAGTTTTCTAGACGATTTATCCCCCTACGAGCAGTACTTC,CASSFLDDLSPYEQYF
TRBV7-9,TRBD2,TRBJ2-1,many,17,TGTGCCAGCAGCTTATCCCCGGGACTAGCGGAGTACAATGAGCAGTTCTTC,CASSLSPGLAEYNEQFF
TRBV29-1,.,TRBJ2-5,many,12,TGCAGCGGCGAAGGAAAGGGCCGGACCCAGTACTTC,CSGEGKGRTQYF
TRBV19,TRBD1,TRBJ1-4,many,16,TGTGCCAGTAGTAACATACAGGGGACAGGGGATGAAAAACTGTTTTTT,CASSNIQGTGDEKLFF
TRBV5-5,TRBD1,TRBJ1-4,many,15,TGTGCCAGCAGCTTGTCAGGACAGGGGAATGAAAAACTGTTTTTT,CASSLSGQGNEKLFF
TRBV15,.,TRBJ2-3,.,13,TGTGCCACCAGCAGAGACGGAGGCAATGAGCAGTATTTT,CATSRDGGNEQYF
TRBV5-8,.,TRBJ1-2,many,13,TGTGCCAGCAGCTTGGAGGAGCTTACTGGCTACACCTTC,CASSLEELTGYTF
TRBV7-8,.,TRBJ2-2,many,14,TGTGCCAGCAGCCCGGGACCGAACACCGGGGAGCTGTTTTTT,CASSPGPNTGELFF
TRBV7-2,TRBD1,TRBJ2-6,many,21,TGTGCCAGCAGCTTAGCTGGGACAGGGGGCGGCCTTTACTCTGGGGCCAACGTCCTGACTTTC,CASSLAGTGGGLYSGANVLTF
TRBV7-8,TRBD2,TRBJ2-3,many,16,TGTGCCAGCAGCTTAGCGTTCGCTAGCGGAACAGATACGCAGTATTTT,CASSLAFASGTDTQYF
TRBV4-1,TRBD1,TRBJ1-3,many,17,TGCGCCAGCAGCCAAGGGGGCAGGGGGAAGGCTGGAAACACCATATATTTT,CASSQGGRGKAGNTIYF
TRBV20-1,.,TRBJ1-4,.,15,TGCAGTGCTAGAGAAGCGGGAGGCGCTAATGAAAAACTGTTTTTT,CSAREAGGANEKLFF
TRBV7-9,.,TRBJ2-7,.,16,TGTGCCAGCAGCTCCCTGGACGGGACAAGCTCCTACGAGCAGTACTTC,CASSSLDGTSSYEQYF
TRBV13,TRBD2,TRBJ2-3,many,15,TGTGCCAGCAGCTCCCGGACTAGTTACACAGATACGCAGTATTTT,CASSSRTSYTDTQYF
TRBV15,TRBD2,TRBJ2-3,many,14,TGTGCCACCAGTAGCGGGAGGATCACAGATACGCAGTATTTT,CATSSGRITDTQYF
TRBV6-4,.,TRBJ2-3,many,14,TGTGCCAGCAGTGACGACTCCGGGAGCGGAACGCAGTATTTT,CASSDDSGSGTQYF
TRBV12-3/TRBV12-4,.,TRBJ1-5,.,15,TGTGCCAGCAGTTTCGGGAGGAGGAGGAATCAGCCCCAGCATTTT,CASSFGRRRNQPQHF
TRBV6-1,TRBD2,TRBJ2-7,many,13,TGTGCCAGCATGGGCGGGAGTCCGTACGAGCAGTACTTC,CASMGGSPYEQYF
TRBV6-5,.,TRBJ1-4,.,14,TGTGCCAGCAGACCGGGACGGACTAATGAAAAACTGTTTTTT,CASRPGRTNEKLFF
TRBV9,.,TRBJ1-1,few,14,TGTGCCAGCAGCCGGGACGGGGGGAACACTGAAGCTTTCTTT,CASSRDGGNTEAFF
TRBV20-1,TRBD1,TRBJ2-3,.,14,TGCAGTGATGGACAGGGGGCCGGCACAGATACGCAGTATTTT,CSDGQGAGTDTQYF
TRBV4-3,TRBD2,TRBJ2-4,few,17,TGCGCCACCAGTAGGGGCGGGAGGGCCGAAGGGGCAAACATTCAGTACTTC,CATSRGGRAEGANIQYF
TRBV19,.,TRBJ1-1,.,14,TGTGCCAGTAGTCCCCGGGGCGAGAACACTGAAGCTTTCTTT,CASSPRGENTEAFF
TRBV29-1,.,TRBJ2-7,many,12,TGCAGCGTTCTCTCCAGGGCCTACGAGCAGTACTTC,CSVLSRAYEQYF
TRBV5-8,.,TRBJ1-1,.,15,TGTGCCAGCAGCTTTGAACGGGCCCTGAACACTGAAGCTTTCTTT,CASSFERALNTEAFF
TRBV7-9,.,TRBJ2-5,many,14,TGTGCCAGCAGCTTAGCTGCAGGGCGGGAGACCCAGTACTTC,CASSLAAGRETQYF
TRBV7-8,.,TRBJ1-5,many,18,TGTGCCAGCAGCTTAGGGGCGAGGCGCCCAAATGGCAATCAGCCCCAGCATTTT,CASSLGARRPNGNQPQHF
TRBV28,TRBD2,TRBJ2-3,few,14,TGTGCCAGTTCAACTAGCGTGTTGGGAGATACGCAGTATTTT,CASSTSVLGDTQYF
TRBV2,.,TRBJ2-5,medium-sized,15,TGTGCCAGCAGTGAACAGGGTGGAAGGGGGGAGACCCAGTACTTC,CASSEQGGRGETQYF
TRBV12-5,.,TRBJ2-5,many,13,TGTGCTAGTGCGTTCGGCCCGCAAGAGACCCAGTACTTC,CASAFGPQETQYF
TRBV9,.,TRBJ1-2,many,12,TGTGCCAGCAGCGTAGCGGGGGACGGCTACACCTTC,CASSVAGDGYTF
TRBV24-1,.,TRBJ2-3,many,17,.,CATSDFGAGGDTDTQYF
TRBV24-1,TRBD2,TRBJ2-3,many,20,TGTGCCACCAGTGAGGGAATCACACGGGGGGTGGGTGTCGGCACAGATACGCAGTATTTT,CATSEGITRGVGVGTDTQYF
TRBV7-2,.,TRBJ1-3,many,15,TGTGCCAGCAGCTCCACCATAGGCACTGGAAACACCATATATTTT,CASSSTIGTGNTIYF
TRBV14,TRBD2,TRBJ2-3,.,18,TGTGCCAGCAGCCAAGCGGGAGCGGGAGAATGGGTTTCAGATACGCAGTATTTT,CASSQAGAGEWVSDTQYF
TRBV10-3,.,TRBJ2-7,many,14,TGTGCGACTGGAGGGGGGGGTTTTGGGTACGAGCAGTACTTC,CATGGGGFGYEQYF
TRBV12-3/TRBV12-4,.,TRBJ2-1,many,13,TGTGCCAGCAGTTTAGGACAGGACAATGAGCAGTTCTTC,CASSLGQDNEQFF
TRBV2,TRBD2,TRBJ2-7,many,14,TGTGCCAGCAGGGCGGAGCGGGAGGGCGTCGAGCAGTACTTC,CASRAEREGVEQYF
TRBV20-1,.,TRBJ2-1,many,11,TGCAGTGCTAGATTGTACAATGAGCAGTTCTTC,CSARLYNEQFF
TRBV3-1,.,TRBJ1-2,many,13,TGTGCCAGCAGCATCGAGTGGGACAATGGCTACACCTTC,CASSIEWDNGYTF
TRBV28,TRBD2,TRBJ2-3,few,17,TGTGCCAGCAGTTTAGGGGTTAGCGGGAGAAGCACAGATACGCAGTATTTT,CASSLGVSGRSTDTQYF
TRBV20-1,TRBD2,TRBJ2-1,many,15,TGCAGTGCTAGAGATGGGGGGACTAGCGGGGATGAGCAGTTCTTC,CSARDGGTSGDEQFF
TRBV11-2,TRBD2,TRBJ2-3,medium-sized,15,TGTGCCAGCAGTTTAACTAGCGGGAGCACAGATACGCAGTATTTT,CASSLTSGSTDTQYF